One sample yielded the 11 T cell receptor beta chains listed below, sequenced in a study of blood T cell repertoires in COVID-19. Profiled with immunoSEQ multiplex PCR; TCRdb holds only in-frame clones, not every one. The sample records 150,000 to 200,000 clones, approximately 80% being singletons. Sequencing was done on a sample of PBMCs or T cells enriched from blood (not recorded which). The receptors stem from a man aged 50-60 years who had recovered from COVID-19.

This clone turned up a few times. J is TRBJ2-2 and V is TRBV5-1; TRBD1 matches 7 bases. Germline V CDR1 and CDR2: SGHRS, YFSETQ. V lost 0 bases, J lost 4 bases, and 3 bases stayed unmatched. This CDR3 spans 15 amino acids. CDR3 in amino acids: CASSLVGGVTGELFF. The CDR3 DNA reads TGCGCCAGCAGCTTGGTAGGGGGCGTCACCGGGGAGCTGTTTTTT.

This clone showed up many times. V usage is TRBV6-1 and J usage is TRBJ1-5; D unclear. Trimming pared 3 bases from V and 0 bases from J, leaving 9 bases between. CDR1 MNHNS and CDR2 SASEGT come from the germline V gene. The CDR3 has 15 amino acids. The CDR3 is CASSDGRRSNQPQHF. CDR3 bases: TGTGCCAGCAGTGACGGCAGGCGTAGCAATCAGCCCCAGCATTTT.

This sequence joins TRBV7-2 and TRBJ1-6; 9 bases match TRBD1. The V segment lost 1 base and the J segment 9 bases; nucleotides outside the gene matches: 13. The germline gives CDR1 SGHTA, CDR2 FQGNSA. The CDR3 sequence is 18 residues long. The CDR3 nucleotides are TGTGCCAGCAGCTTAGTCCCCCCGCGACAGGGGGGGGGTTCACCCCTCCACTTT. It codes for CASSLVPPRQGGGSPLHF.

V and J are TRBV29-1 and TRBJ2-1; tentative D call: TRBD1 (5 bases). This CDR3 spans 16 amino acids. V was pared by 0 bases and J by 10 bases, with 22 bases between. The germline gives CDR1 SQVTM, CDR2 ANQGSEA. Here the CDR3 reads CSVEDTIQLPKGEQFF. CDR3 bases: TGCAGCGTTGAAGATACAATCCAATTACCAAAGGGGGAGCAGTTCTTC.

On this clone itself: Sequence at one end of the junction differs from germline and may be a read error. This chain joins TRBV6-6 and TRBJ2-7, with TRBD1 as a possible D gene (5 bases). CDR3 length: 14 residues. Per the germline V gene, CDR1 is MNHNY and CDR2 is SVGAGI (reference sequence). CDR3 sequence: CASSYAQVSSEQYF. The CDR3, as DNA: TGTGCCAGCAGTTACGCACAGGTTTCCTCCGAGCAGTACTTC.

Written as DNA, the CDR3 is TGTGCCAGCAGCTTAGGTAGCGGGAGTCACAATGAGCAGTTCTTC. As protein: CASSLGSGSHNEQFF. V gene TRBV11-2 combines with J gene TRBJ2-1, with 9 bases fitting TRBD2. Losses at the gene ends were 1 base for V and 5 bases for J; bases not matched to a gene: 3. The CDR3 runs to 15 residues. Looked up from germline, CDR1 is SGHAT and CDR2 is FQNNGV. The full variable domain, its missing parts supplied by reference TRBV11-2 and TRBJ2-1, is EAGVAQSPRYKIIEKRQSVAFWCNPISGHATLYWYQQILGQGPKLLIQFQNNGVVDDSQLPKDRFSAERLKGVDSTLKIQPAKLEDSAVYLCASSLGSGSHNEQFFGPGTRLTVL.

The V and J genes are TRBV5-1 and TRBJ1-2; 7 bases are shared with TRBD1. This CDR3 region has 18 residues. J was trimmed by 2 bases and V by 5 bases; bases with no gene match: 18. Germline loops: CDR1 SGHRS, CDR2 YFSETQ. The CDR3 sequence is CASSPIQDRLPLNYGYTF. The DNA of the CDR3 is TGCGCCAGCAGTCCTATTCAGGACAGGCTCCCCTTAAACTATGGCTACACCTTC.

J is TRBJ1-4 and V is TRBV19; D remains unclear. Germline V gives CDR1 LNHDA, CDR2 SQIVND (reference sequence). The CDR3 has 19 amino acids. Trimming pared 3 bases from V and 7 bases from J, leaving 27 bases between. Here the CDR3 DNA reads TGTGCCAGTAGTATTGGCGCAGCCGGAGGTGGGATAGTTGGTGAAAAACTGTTTTTT. Amino acids: CASSIGAAGGGIVGEKLFF. The full variable domain, its missing parts supplied by reference TRBV19 and TRBJ1-4, is DGGITQSPKYLFRKEGQNVTLSCEQNLNHDAMYWYRQDPGQGLRLIYYSQIVNDFQKGDIAEGYSVSREKKESFPLTVTSAQKNPTAFYLCASSIGAAGGGIVGEKLFFGSGTQLSVL.

The rearrangement links TRBV19 to TRBJ1-1; D is perhaps TRBD1 (6 bases). Germline assignment: CDR1 LNHDA and CDR2 SQIVND (reference sequence). There are 15 residues in the CDR3. Trimming pared 4 bases from V and 3 bases from J, leaving 15 bases between. CDR3 region: CASSKQQGRDTEAFF. CDR3 DNA: TGTGCCAGTAGTAAGCAACAGGGCCGGGACACTGAAGCTTTCTTT.

This rearrangement joins TRBV7-2 to TRBJ2-3; D gene unclear. The CDR3 is 15 amino acids. CDR1 SGHTA and CDR2 FQGNSA come from the germline V gene. V shed 0 bases and J shed 6 bases, with 13 bases lying between them. CDR3 DNA: TGTGCCAGCAGCTTAGCGAGGATGTTGGTGGATACGCAGTATTTT. This translates into CASSLARMLVDTQYF.

This clone occurred a few times. The chain links TRBV5-1 to TRBJ1-1; 10 bases fit TRBD1. V dropped 4 bases and J dropped 0; count of bases not matched to a gene: 3. CDR1 is SGHRS and CDR2 is YFSETQ in the germline V gene. The CDR3 length is 15 residues. The CDR3 protein is CASSPGQGMNTEAFF. CDR3 sequence (DNA): TGCGCCAGCAGCCCGGGACAGGGGATGAACACTGAAGCTTTCTTT. Looking up the rest from reference TRBV5-1 and TRBJ1-1 gives the full variable domain: KAGVTQTPRYLIKTRGQQVTLSCSPISGHRSVSWYQQTPGQGLQFLFEYFSETQRNKGNFPGRFSGRQFSNSRSEMNVSTLELGDSALYLCASSPGQGMNTEAFFGQGTRLTVV.